These T cell receptor beta chains were read from a single sample in a study of CD8+ T cells in alopecia areata. Measured with immunoSEQ multiplex PCR; TCRdb has only the in-frame clones, and not every one. This sample carries 98,000 or so clones, 61% of them seen once, and the ten largest clones take roughly a sixth. The starting material was CD8+ T cells sorted from blood, obtained at week 4, from a patient treated with tofacitinib. The receptor source for this set is a human donor with alopecia areata. Each CDR3 is given with its conserved first and last residue. Each record gives: V gene, D gene, J gene, clone size, CDR3 protein, CDR3 DNA. A D gene is named only where the DNA matches it firmly. Clone size is stated in some rows and not others, as once, few, many or a class when expanded.

v_gene: TRBV25-1; d_gene: -; j_gene: TRBJ2-7; abundance: -; CDR3aa: CASTRSSRLYSYEQYF; CDR3nt: TGTGCCAGCACCCGTTCCTCGAGACTTTACTCCTACGAGCAGTACTTC
v_gene: TRBV7-3; d_gene: -; j_gene: TRBJ1-1; abundance: -; CDR3aa: CASSPTGMNTEAFF; CDR3nt: TGTGCCAGCAGCCCTACAGGGATGAACACTGAAGCTTTCTTT
v_gene: TRBV27; d_gene: -; j_gene: TRBJ2-3; abundance: -; CDR3aa: CASSPAPSTDTQYF; CDR3nt: TGTGCCAGCAGTCCCGCTCCTTCCACAGATACGCAGTATTTT
v_gene: TRBV27; d_gene: -; j_gene: TRBJ2-7; abundance: few; CDR3aa: CASSRDPGIHEQYF; CDR3nt: TGTGCCAGCAGTCGCGATCCAGGGATCCACGAGCAGTACTTC
v_gene: TRBV29-1; d_gene: -; j_gene: TRBJ2-7; abundance: few; CDR3aa: CSVGVGAGYEQYF; CDR3nt: TGCAGCGTCGGGGTTGGGGCAGGGTACGAGCAGTACTTC
v_gene: TRBV29-1; d_gene: -; j_gene: TRBJ2-3; abundance: once; CDR3aa: CSSWTARRTDTQYF; CDR3nt: TGCAGCTCCTGGACCGCTAGACGCACAGATACGCAGTATTTT
v_gene: TRBV7-8; d_gene: TRBD2; j_gene: TRBJ2-5; abundance: -; CDR3aa: CASSLTSGGGETQYF; CDR3nt: TGTGCCAGCAGTCTTACTAGCGGGGGCGGAGAGACCCAGTACTTC
v_gene: TRBV27; d_gene: TRBD1; j_gene: TRBJ1-6; abundance: once; CDR3aa: CASKFTGDSPLHF; CDR3nt: TGTGCCAGCAAGTTCACAGGGGACTCACCCCTCCACTTT
v_gene: TRBV13; d_gene: -; j_gene: TRBJ2-1; abundance: -; CDR3aa: CASSQDGGGDEQFF; CDR3nt: TGTGCCAGCAGCCAGGACGGGGGTGGGGATGAGCAGTTCTTC
v_gene: TRBV7-2; d_gene: -; j_gene: TRBJ2-5; abundance: -; CDR3aa: CASSLVATGQETQYF; CDR3nt: TGTGCCAGCAGCTTAGTGGCCACGGGGCAAGAGACCCAGTACTTC
v_gene: TRBV6-5; d_gene: TRBD1; j_gene: TRBJ1-1; abundance: many; CDR3aa: CATSWDRNTEAFF; CDR3nt: TGTGCCACCAGCTGGGACAGGAACACTGAAGCTTTCTTT
v_gene: TRBV13; d_gene: -; j_gene: TRBJ1-1; abundance: -; CDR3aa: CASSLPSENTEAFF; CDR3nt: TGTGCCAGCAGCTTACCCTCAGAGAACACTGAAGCTTTCTTT
v_gene: TRBV13; d_gene: -; j_gene: TRBJ2-1; abundance: -; CDR3aa: CASSLITADEQFF; CDR3nt: TGTGCCAGCAGCCTCATAACGGCGGATGAGCAGTTCTTC
v_gene: TRBV19; d_gene: -; j_gene: TRBJ2-1; abundance: -; CDR3aa: CASSDSSYNEQFF; CDR3nt: TGTGCCAGTAGTGACAGTTCCTACAATGAGCAGTTCTTC
v_gene: TRBV10-3; d_gene: TRBD2; j_gene: TRBJ2-3; abundance: few; CDR3aa: CAISAWTSGRHTQYF; CDR3nt: TGTGCCATCAGTGCTTGGACTAGCGGGAGACATACGCAGTATTTT
v_gene: TRBV19; d_gene: TRBD2; j_gene: TRBJ2-7; abundance: -; CDR3aa: CASSQITSGTKYEQYF; CDR3nt: TGTGCCAGTAGTCAAATTACTAGCGGGACGAAATACGAGCAGTACTTC
v_gene: TRBV27; d_gene: TRBD1; j_gene: TRBJ2-2; abundance: -; CDR3aa: CASSWGTGWRTGELFF; CDR3nt: TGTGCCAGCAGTTGGGGGACAGGTTGGCGGACCGGGGAGCTGTTTTTT
v_gene: TRBV7-6; d_gene: TRBD2; j_gene: TRBJ2-3; abundance: few; CDR3aa: CASSPRLAGETDTQYF; CDR3nt: TGTGCCAGCAGCCCAAGGCTAGCGGGAGAGACAGATACGCAGTATTTT
v_gene: TRBV4-3; d_gene: -; j_gene: TRBJ1-5; abundance: -; CDR3aa: CASSQDWGSNQPQHF; CDR3nt: TGCGCCAGCAGCCAAGATTGGGGAAGCAATCAGCCCCAGCATTTT
v_gene: TRBV10-3; d_gene: -; j_gene: TRBJ2-6; abundance: -; CDR3aa: CAIKGPGDSPGANVLTF; CDR3nt: TGTGCCATCAAGGGGCCAGGGGATTCACCTGGGGCCAACGTCCTGACTTTC
v_gene: TRBV15; d_gene: -; j_gene: TRBJ2-2; abundance: -; CDR3aa: CATSRDGGYTGELFF; CDR3nt: TGTGCCACCAGCAGAGATGGCGGATACACCGGGGAGCTGTTTTTT
v_gene: TRBV15; d_gene: TRBD1; j_gene: TRBJ2-7; abundance: few; CDR3aa: CATSDRVHEQYF; CDR3nt: TGTGCCACCAGCGACAGGGTACATGAGCAGTACTTC
v_gene: TRBV6-5; d_gene: -; j_gene: TRBJ1-5; abundance: -; CDR3aa: CASSYGQGTKPQHF; CDR3nt: TGTGCCAGCAGTTACGGGCAGGGCACGAAGCCCCAGCATTTT
v_gene: TRBV7-9; d_gene: -; j_gene: TRBJ2-7; abundance: -; CDR3aa: CASSSDDRRYEQYF; CDR3nt: TGTGCCAGCAGCTCGGACGACAGGAGGTACGAGCAGTACTTC
v_gene: TRBV29-1; d_gene: -; j_gene: TRBJ1-1; abundance: few; CDR3aa: CSVAQGRNTEAFF; CDR3nt: TGCAGCGTCGCCCAAGGCAGGAACACTGAAGCTTTCTTT
v_gene: TRBV29-1; d_gene: -; j_gene: TRBJ2-2; abundance: -; CDR3aa: CSAQGTLTTGELFF; CDR3nt: TGCAGCGCTCAGGGGACACTAACCACCGGGGAGCTGTTTTTT
v_gene: TRBV29-1; d_gene: -; j_gene: TRBJ2-3; abundance: -; CDR3aa: CSAPSASSTDTQYF; CDR3nt: TGCAGCGCCCCGTCGGCGTCTAGCACAGATACGCAGTATTTT
v_gene: TRBV27; d_gene: -; j_gene: TRBJ2-3; abundance: -; CDR3aa: CASSLSGTDTQYF; CDR3nt: TGTGCCAGCAGTTTAAGCGGCACAGATACGCAGTATTTT
v_gene: TRBV15; d_gene: -; j_gene: TRBJ1-2; abundance: -; CDR3aa: CATRDTANYGYTF; CDR3nt: TGTGCCACCCGGGACACCGCTAACTATGGCTACACCTTC
v_gene: TRBV7-9; d_gene: TRBD1; j_gene: TRBJ2-7; abundance: once; CDR3aa: CASSYGQGTDEQYF; CDR3nt: TGTGCCAGCAGCTATGGACAGGGAACGGACGAGCAGTACTTC
v_gene: TRBV9; d_gene: TRBD1; j_gene: TRBJ2-1; abundance: few; CDR3aa: CASSPGQENNEQFF; CDR3nt: TGTGCCAGCAGCCCCGGACAGGAGAACAATGAGCAGTTCTTC
v_gene: TRBV5-4; d_gene: TRBD2; j_gene: TRBJ2-1; abundance: -; CDR3aa: CASSYGTSGIDEQFF; CDR3nt: TGTGCCAGCAGCTACGGGACTAGCGGGATTGACGAGCAGTTCTTC
v_gene: TRBV2; d_gene: TRBD1; j_gene: TRBJ2-1; abundance: -; CDR3aa: CASGDRGAGWSYNEQFF; CDR3nt: TGTGCCAGCGGAGACAGGGGCGCTGGGTGGTCCTACAATGAGCAGTTCTTC
v_gene: TRBV28; d_gene: -; j_gene: TRBJ2-3; abundance: -; CDR3aa: CASSLKKGLRTDTQYF; CDR3nt: TGTGCCAGCAGTTTAAAGAAAGGACTACGCACAGATACGCAGTATTTT
v_gene: TRBV27; d_gene: -; j_gene: TRBJ2-5; abundance: -; CDR3aa: CASSLSSLERWETQYF; CDR3nt: TGTGCCAGCAGTTTATCGAGCCTGGAACGCTGGGAGACCCAGTACTTC
v_gene: TRBV9; d_gene: -; j_gene: TRBJ2-3; abundance: -; CDR3aa: CASSVEQLPDTQYF; CDR3nt: TGTGCCAGCAGCGTAGAACAGTTACCAGATACGCAGTATTTT
v_gene: TRBV27; d_gene: -; j_gene: TRBJ1-1; abundance: few; CDR3aa: CASKRGNTEAFF; CDR3nt: TGTGCCAGCAAGAGGGGGAACACTGAAGCTTTCTTT
v_gene: TRBV4-1; d_gene: -; j_gene: TRBJ2-5; abundance: -; CDR3aa: CASSQEGGPQETQYF; CDR3nt: TGCGCCAGCAGCCAAGAAGGAGGGCCACAAGAGACCCAGTACTTC
v_gene: TRBV13; d_gene: TRBD2; j_gene: TRBJ2-5; abundance: -; CDR3aa: CASSSPWASGRPQKETQYF; CDR3nt: TGTGCCAGCAGCTCCCCGTGGGCTAGCGGGAGACCTCAAAAAGAGACCCAGTACTTC
v_gene: TRBV27; d_gene: -; j_gene: TRBJ2-7; abundance: -; CDR3aa: CASSSLSYEQYF; CDR3nt: TGTGCCAGCAGTTCCCTCTCCTACGAGCAGTACTTC
v_gene: TRBV2; d_gene: -; j_gene: TRBJ2-6; abundance: few; CDR3aa: CASSYSLTGGANVLTF; CDR3nt: TGTGCCAGCAGTTACTCGTTGACAGGTGGGGCCAACGTCCTGACTTTC
v_gene: TRBV7-9; d_gene: TRBD1; j_gene: TRBJ1-5; abundance: -; CDR3aa: CASSPRDSDQPQHF; CDR3nt: TGTGCCAGCAGCCCCCGGGACAGCGATCAGCCCCAGCATTTT
v_gene: TRBV6-1; d_gene: -; j_gene: TRBJ1-5; abundance: -; CDR3aa: CASSERPAYGNQPQHF; CDR3nt: TGTGCCAGCAGTGAAAGACCAGCTTATGGCAATCAGCCCCAGCATTTT
v_gene: TRBV27; d_gene: -; j_gene: TRBJ2-3; abundance: -; CDR3aa: CASSSLLGVTQYF; CDR3nt: TGTGCCAGCAGCTCCCTTTTGGGTGTTACGCAGTATTTT
v_gene: TRBV27; d_gene: -; j_gene: TRBJ1-1; abundance: -; CDR3aa: CASSLGGLNTEAFF; CDR3nt: TGTGCCAGCAGTTTGGGGGGATTGAACACTGAAGCTTTCTTT